Presented here are 17 T cell receptor beta chains from one specimen sequenced in a study of CXCR3-negative and CXCR3-positive naive CD8 T cells. UMI-labeled 5' RACE TRB cDNA libraries were prepared from the cells. From its re-call of the 5' RACE reads, TCRdb lists each CDR3 protein once, without DNA. In all, the sample yields about 43,000 distinct CDR3 sequences. The sequenced material came from memory CD8+ T cells from blood. All receptors derive from a human donor in good health. Some clones in this sample may be carry-over from other donors' samples.

The chain combines TRBV6-1 with TRBJ2-7; TCRdb selects TRBD2, and the lack of DNA leaves this call unchecked. CDR1 and CDR2 (germline): MNHNS, SASEGT. This CDR3 has 16 amino acids. CDR3 sequence reads: CASSEGGGGGRYEQYF.

The chain combines TRBV29-1 with TRBJ2-1. Per germline, CDR1 SQVTM and CDR2 ANQGSEA. This CDR3 region has 16 residues. CDR3 sequence reads: CSVEDLQGSSYNEQFF.

This chain joins TRBV10-3 and TRBJ2-5; TCRdb outputs TRBD1, but without DNA this stays unchecked. There are 14 residues in the CDR3. Germline values: CDR1 ENHRY, CDR2 SYGVKD. The CDR3 region is CAISGTGVKETQYF.

The CDR3 spells CASSQDNYNSPLHF. The chain links TRBV4-3 to TRBJ1-6. Germline CDR1 reads LGHNA; CDR2 reads YSLEER. There are 14 residues in the CDR3.

The chain combines TRBV29-1 with TRBJ2-3; the TRBD1 assignment by TCRdb is unverifiable without DNA. The CDR3 totals 15 residues. CDR1 is SQVTM and CDR2 is ANQGSEA in the germline V gene. CDR3 in amino acids: CSVEDGGGGGDTQYF.

This rearrangement joins TRBV7-8 to TRBJ2-1; TCRdb indicates TRBD1, and absent DNA this call remains unverified. CDR1 and CDR2 (germline): SGHVS, FQNEAQ. The CDR3 totals 18 residues. CDR3 amino acids: CASSFGGLEGVQYNEQFF. Supplemented by reference TRBV7-8 and TRBJ2-1, the full variable domain reads GAGVSQSPRYKVAKRGQDVALRCDPISGHVSLFWYQQALGQGPEFLTYFQNEAQLDKSGLPSDRFFAERPEGSVSTLKIQRTQQEDSAVYLCASSFGGLEGVQYNEQFFGPGTRLTVL.

By frequency, this clonotype registers medium-sized. The chain is built from TRBV4-1 and TRBJ2-7. Germline lookup yields CDR1 MGHRA and CDR2 YSYEKL. This CDR3 region has 11 residues. CDR3 protein: CASSQDQEQYF.

This chain links TRBV2 with TRBJ2-1; TCRdb lists TRBD1, though no DNA is available to test this call. The germline V gene encodes CDR1 SNHLY and CDR2 FYNNEI. The CDR3 consists of 15 residues. CDR3 loop: CASREGTGSYNEQFF.

J is TRBJ2-7 and V is TRBV20-1; with no DNA, the TCRdb D assignment of TRBD1 cannot be verified. The V gene's germline CDR1 is DFQATT and CDR2 SNEGSKA (reference sequence). CDR3 length: 15 amino acids. This CDR3 reads CSARPWQGGTYEQYF.

The J gene is TRBJ1-5, the V gene TRBV12-3 or TRBV12-4; TCRdb's D gene call, TRBD1, goes unchecked for lack of DNA. There are 14 residues in the CDR3. The CDR3 loop is CASRGQSKNQPQHF.

The chain carries TRBV29-1 and TRBJ2-1; TCRdb reports TRBD2, a call that lacks DNA to check it against. This CDR3 has 18 residues. Germline CDR1 reads SQVTM; CDR2 reads ANQGSEA. CDR3 amino acids: CSVAGLAGGRGSYNEQFF.

The J gene is TRBJ2-3, the V gene TRBV4-1; TCRdb names TRBD2, which stays unverified in the absence of DNA. Germline values: CDR1 MGHRA, CDR2 YSYEKL. This CDR3 spans 15 amino acids. The CDR3 spells CASSLDSGLTDTQYF.

The V gene is TRBV7-9, the J gene TRBJ2-3; TCRdb names TRBD1, which stays unverified in the absence of DNA. Germline CDR1 is SEHNR and CDR2 is FQNEAQ (reference sequence). The CDR3 is 13 amino acids. The CDR3 sequence: CASSFTGRDTQYF.

This chain links TRBV28 with TRBJ1-2. Germline CDR1 MDHEN, CDR2 SYDVKM. The CDR3 runs 12 residues. This CDR3 is CASRFGHYGYTF.

The V gene is TRBV4-3, the J gene TRBJ1-1. The CDR3 spans 13 residues. Germline V gene lookup returns CDR1 LGHNA and CDR2 YSLEER. Here the CDR3 reads CASSQDPGGEAFF.

The chain recombines TRBV7-3 with TRBJ1-1. Germline CDR1 reads SGHTA; CDR2 reads FQGTGA. The CDR3 is 15 residues long. The CDR3 loop reads CASSPSAGLNTEAFF. The variable domain in full, completed from reference TRBV7-3 and TRBJ1-1, reads GAGVSQTPSNKVTEKGKYVELRCDPISGHTALYWYRQSLGQGPEFLIYFQGTGAADDSGLPNDRFFAVRPEGSVSTLKIQRTERGDSAVYLCASSPSAGLNTEAFFGQGTRLTVV.

The chain couples TRBV11-2 to TRBJ1-1; the TCRdb call, TRBD1, lacks DNA for checking. The CDR3 contains 14 residues. The germline gives CDR1 SGHAT, CDR2 FQNNGV. CDR3 protein: CASSPRDREFEAFF.